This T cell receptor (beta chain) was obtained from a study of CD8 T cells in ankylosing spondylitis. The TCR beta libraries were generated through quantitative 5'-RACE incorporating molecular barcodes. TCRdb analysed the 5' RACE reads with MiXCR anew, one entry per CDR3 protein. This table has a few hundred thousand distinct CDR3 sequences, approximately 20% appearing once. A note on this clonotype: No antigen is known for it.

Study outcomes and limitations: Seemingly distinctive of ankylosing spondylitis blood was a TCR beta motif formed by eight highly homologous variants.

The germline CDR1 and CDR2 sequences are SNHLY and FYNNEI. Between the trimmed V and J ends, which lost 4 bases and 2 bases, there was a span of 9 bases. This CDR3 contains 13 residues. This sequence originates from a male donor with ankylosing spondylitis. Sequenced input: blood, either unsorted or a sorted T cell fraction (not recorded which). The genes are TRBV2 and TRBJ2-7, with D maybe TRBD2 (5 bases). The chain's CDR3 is CASSGAVPYEQYF. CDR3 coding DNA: TGTGCCAGCAGTGGAGCGGTTCCCTACGAGCAGTACTTC.